Described below is a single T cell receptor (beta chain) sequence and its context. Germline V gene data show CDR1 as MNHEY and CDR2 as SVGAGI. Trimming removed 5 bases at V and 1 base at J, with 8 bases between. This CDR3 is built from 13 residues. The sample originates from a study of blood T cell repertoires in COVID-19. In the original analysis: Amplification from reference gene primers served as the basis for estimated nucleated cell counts. Sequencing used immunoSEQ multiplex PCR; TCRdb keeps in-frame clones, though not all of them. That table is the source of V, J and clone size, and D and trimming were worked out from the DNA. The sample holds just under 250,000 clones; around 89% are singletons and the top ten take over 4%. The study counted Cohort 3 donors as recovered given two negative PCRs, clearance, or symptom resolution.

The source of this sequence is a woman younger than 45 who had recovered from COVID-19. The chain has TRBV6-5 and TRBJ2-5; unclear D gene. Sequencing input: PBMCs or T cells enriched from blood (not recorded which). Written as DNA, the CDR3 is TGTGCCAGCAGTAACGAGATCCAAGAGACCCAGTACTTC. It specifies CASSNEIQETQYF.